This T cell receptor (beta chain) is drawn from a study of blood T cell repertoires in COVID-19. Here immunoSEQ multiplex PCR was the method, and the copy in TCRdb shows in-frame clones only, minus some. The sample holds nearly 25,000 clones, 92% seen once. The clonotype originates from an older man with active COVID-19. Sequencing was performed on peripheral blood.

Here the CDR3 DNA reads TGTGCCAGCAGTTACTCGGCCACTAGCGGGGAAGAGATGGATACGCAGTATTTT. This gives the protein CASSYSATSGEEMDTQYF. V usage is TRBV6-2 or TRBV6-3 and J usage is TRBJ2-3; 10 bases fit TRBD2. V was clipped by 0 bases and J by 6 bases; unmatched bases: 12. This CDR3 is 18 amino acids long. Per germline, CDR1 MNHEY and CDR2 SVGEGT.